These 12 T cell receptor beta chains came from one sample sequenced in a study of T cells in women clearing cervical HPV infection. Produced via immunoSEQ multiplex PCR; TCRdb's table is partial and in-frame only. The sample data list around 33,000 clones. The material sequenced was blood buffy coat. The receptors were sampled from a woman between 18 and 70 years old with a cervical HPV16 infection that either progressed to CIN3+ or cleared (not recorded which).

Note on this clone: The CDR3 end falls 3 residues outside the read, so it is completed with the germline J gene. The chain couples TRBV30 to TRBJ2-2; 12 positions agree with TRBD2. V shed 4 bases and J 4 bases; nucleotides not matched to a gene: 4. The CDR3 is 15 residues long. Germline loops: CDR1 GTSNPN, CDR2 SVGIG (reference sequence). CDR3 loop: CAWKGLAGPTGELFF. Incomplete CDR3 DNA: TGTGCCTGGAAAGGACTAGCGGGACCCACCGGGGAG.

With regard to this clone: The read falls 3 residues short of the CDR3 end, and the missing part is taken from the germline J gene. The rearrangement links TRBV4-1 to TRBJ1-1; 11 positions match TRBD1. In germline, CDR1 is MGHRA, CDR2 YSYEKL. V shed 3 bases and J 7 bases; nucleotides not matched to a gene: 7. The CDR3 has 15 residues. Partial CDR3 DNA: TGCGCCAGCAGCCAGGGGAGGACAGGGGGCGTTGAA. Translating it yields CASSQGRTGGVE. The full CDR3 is CASSQGRTGGVEAFF.

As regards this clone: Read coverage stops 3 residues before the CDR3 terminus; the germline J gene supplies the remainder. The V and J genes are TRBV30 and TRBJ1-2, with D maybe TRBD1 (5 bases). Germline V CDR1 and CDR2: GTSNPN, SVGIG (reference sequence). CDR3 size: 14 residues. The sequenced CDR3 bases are TGTGCCTGGATGAGGCAGGGAGATGCCTACGAC. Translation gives CAWMRQGDAYD. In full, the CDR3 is CAWMRQGDAYDYTF.

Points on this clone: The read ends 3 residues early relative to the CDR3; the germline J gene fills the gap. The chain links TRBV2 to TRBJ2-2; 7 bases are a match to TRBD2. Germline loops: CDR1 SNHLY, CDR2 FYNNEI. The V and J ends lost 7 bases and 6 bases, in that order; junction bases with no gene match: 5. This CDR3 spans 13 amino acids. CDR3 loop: CASTGLVSGELFF. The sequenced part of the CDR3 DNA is TGTGCCAGCACCGGACTAGTCTCCGGGGAG. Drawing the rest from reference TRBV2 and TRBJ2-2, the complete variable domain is EPEVTQTPSHQVTQMGQEVILRCVPISNHLYFYWYRQILGQKVEFLVSFYNNEISEKSEIFDDQFSVERPDGSNFTLKIRSTKLEDSAMYFCASTGLVSGELFFGEGSRLTVL.

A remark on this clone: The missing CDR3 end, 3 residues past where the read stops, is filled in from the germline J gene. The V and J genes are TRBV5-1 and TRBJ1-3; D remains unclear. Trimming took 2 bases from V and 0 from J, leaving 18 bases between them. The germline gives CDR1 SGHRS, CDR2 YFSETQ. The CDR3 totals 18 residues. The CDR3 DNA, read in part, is TGCGCCAGCAGCTTAGAAAATAGTCTAAGTTTCTCTGGAAACACC. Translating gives CASSLENSLSFSGNT. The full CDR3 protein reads CASSLENSLSFSGNTIYF.

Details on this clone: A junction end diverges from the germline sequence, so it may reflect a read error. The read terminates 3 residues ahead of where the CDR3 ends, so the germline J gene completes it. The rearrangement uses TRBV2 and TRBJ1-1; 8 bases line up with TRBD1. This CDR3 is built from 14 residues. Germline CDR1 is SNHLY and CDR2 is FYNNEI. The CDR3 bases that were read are TGTGCCAGCAGTAAAGGACAGGGAATTCCTGAC. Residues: CASSKGQGIPD. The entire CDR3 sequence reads CASSKGQGIPDAFF.

The CDR3 spells CASSEIPGQTDYGYTF. CDR3 DNA (partial): TGTGCCAGCAGTGAAATTCCGGGACAGACTGACTATGGC. V and J are TRBV9 and TRBJ1-2; TRBD1 aligns across 7 bases. The read gets to within 3 residues of the CDR3 end, and the germline J gene fills in the rest. V was pared by 5 bases and J by 3 bases, with 13 bases of the junction left unmatched. This CDR3 region has 16 residues. Germline loops: CDR1 SGDLS, CDR2 YYNGEE.

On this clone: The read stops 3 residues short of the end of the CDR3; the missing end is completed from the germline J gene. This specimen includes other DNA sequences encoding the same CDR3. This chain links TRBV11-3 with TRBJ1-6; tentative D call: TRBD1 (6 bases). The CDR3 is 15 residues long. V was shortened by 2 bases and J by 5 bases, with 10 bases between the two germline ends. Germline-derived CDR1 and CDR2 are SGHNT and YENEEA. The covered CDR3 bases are TGTGCCAGCAGCTTATCAGGGGACAATAATTCACCC. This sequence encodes CASSLSGDNNSP. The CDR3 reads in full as CASSLSGDNNSPLHF.

The covered CDR3 bases are TGTGCCAGCAGTTGGGGGCGAAGATCACCG. It yields the protein CASSWGRRSP. The full-length CDR3 reads as CASSWGRRSPLFF. This rearrangement joins TRBV6-2 or TRBV6-3 to TRBJ2-2, with D maybe TRBD1 (6 bases). The CDR3 end is not reached by the read, which stops 3 residues before it; the germline J gene fills it in. CDR1 is MNHEY, CDR2 SVGEGT, per germline. CDR3 length: 13 residues.

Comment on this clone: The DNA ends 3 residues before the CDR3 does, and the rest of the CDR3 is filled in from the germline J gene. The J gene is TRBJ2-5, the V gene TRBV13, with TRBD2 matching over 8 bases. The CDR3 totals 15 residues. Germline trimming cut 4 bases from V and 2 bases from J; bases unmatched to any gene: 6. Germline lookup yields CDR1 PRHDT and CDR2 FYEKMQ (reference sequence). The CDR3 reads CASSSETSVQETQYF. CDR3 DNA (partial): TGTGCCAGCAGCTCGGAGACTAGCGTACAAGAGACC.

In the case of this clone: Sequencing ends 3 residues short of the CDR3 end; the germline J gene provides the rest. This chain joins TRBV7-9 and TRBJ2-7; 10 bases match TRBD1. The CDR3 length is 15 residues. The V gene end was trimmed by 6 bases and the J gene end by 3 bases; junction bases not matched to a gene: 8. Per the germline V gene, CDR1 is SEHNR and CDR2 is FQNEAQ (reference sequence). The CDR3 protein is CASRPGTGALYEQYF. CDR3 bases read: TGTGCCAGCAGGCCAGGGACAGGGGCTCTCTACGAG.

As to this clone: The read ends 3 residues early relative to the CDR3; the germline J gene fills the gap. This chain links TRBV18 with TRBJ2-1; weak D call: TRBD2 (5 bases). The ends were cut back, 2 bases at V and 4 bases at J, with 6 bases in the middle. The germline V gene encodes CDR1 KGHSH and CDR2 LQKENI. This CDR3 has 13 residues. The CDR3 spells CASSPEGYNEQFF. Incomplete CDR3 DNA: TGTGCCAGCTCACCAGAGGGTTACAATGAG.